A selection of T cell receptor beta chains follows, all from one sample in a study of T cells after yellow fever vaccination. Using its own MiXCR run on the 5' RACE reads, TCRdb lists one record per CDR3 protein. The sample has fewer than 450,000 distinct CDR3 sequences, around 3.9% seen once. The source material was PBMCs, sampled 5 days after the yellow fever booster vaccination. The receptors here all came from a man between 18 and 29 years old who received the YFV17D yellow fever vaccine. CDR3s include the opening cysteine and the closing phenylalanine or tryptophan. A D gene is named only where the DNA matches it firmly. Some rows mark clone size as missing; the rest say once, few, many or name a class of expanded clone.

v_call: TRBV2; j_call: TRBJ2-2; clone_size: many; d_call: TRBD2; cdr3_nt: TGTGCCAGCAGTGATGCTAGCGGGGGGGTAAAGAACACCGGGGAGCTGTTTTTT; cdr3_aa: CASSDASGGVKNTGELFF
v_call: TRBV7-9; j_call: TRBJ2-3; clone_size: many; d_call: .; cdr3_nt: TGTGCCAGCAGCTTGGTCGACTTAAGGGGGTCCACAGATACGCAGTATTTT; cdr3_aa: CASSLVDLRGSTDTQYF
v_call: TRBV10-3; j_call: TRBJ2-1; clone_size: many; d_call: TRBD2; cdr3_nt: TGTGCCATCAGTGCCTATAGCGGGGGTCGCAGTGAGCAGTTCTTC; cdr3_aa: CAISAYSGGRSEQFF
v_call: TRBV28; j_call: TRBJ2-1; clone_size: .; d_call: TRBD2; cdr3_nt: TGTGCCAGCAGGCGGATGAGCGGGGGGCGCTCCTACAATGAGCAGTTCTTC; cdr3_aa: CASRRMSGGRSYNEQFF
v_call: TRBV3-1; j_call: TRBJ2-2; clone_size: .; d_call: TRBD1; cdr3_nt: TGTGCCAGCAGCCAAGACCGACAGGGCCCGGACACCGGGGAGCTGTTTTTT; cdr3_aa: CASSQDRQGPDTGELFF
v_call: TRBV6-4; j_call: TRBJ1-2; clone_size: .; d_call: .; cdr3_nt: TGTGCCGGAATAGACGCTTCCCCAAAAGAAAACTATGGCTACACCTTC; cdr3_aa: CAGIDASPKENYGYTF
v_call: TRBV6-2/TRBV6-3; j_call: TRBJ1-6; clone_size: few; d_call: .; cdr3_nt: TGTGCCAGCAGTTACGGATCCCTCACGGGTAATTCACCCCTCCACTTT; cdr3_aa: CASSYGSLTGNSPLHF
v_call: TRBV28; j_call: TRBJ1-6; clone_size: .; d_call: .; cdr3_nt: TGTGCCAGCACTCCAGCGGGACACCATAGCTCCTATAATTCACCCCTCCACTTT; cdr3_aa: CASTPAGHHSSYNSPLHF
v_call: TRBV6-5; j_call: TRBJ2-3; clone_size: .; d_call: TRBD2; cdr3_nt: TGTGCCAGCAGTTCCCTGACTAGCGTAGTTACAGATACGCAGTATTTT; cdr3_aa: CASSSLTSVVTDTQYF
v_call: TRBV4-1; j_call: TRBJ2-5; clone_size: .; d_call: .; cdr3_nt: TGCGCCAGCAGCAAAAAGGACCAAATTAAAGAGACCCAGTACTTC; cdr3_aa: CASSKKDQIKETQYF
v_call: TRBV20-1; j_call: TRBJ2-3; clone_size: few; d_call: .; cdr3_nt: TGCAGTGCTAGATTTCCCTCCGTTAGCACAGATACGCAGTATTTT; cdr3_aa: CSARFPSVSTDTQYF
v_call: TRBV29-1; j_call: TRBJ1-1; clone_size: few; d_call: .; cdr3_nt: TGCAGCGGTGTCTCCATCACGAGCACTGAAGCTTTCTTT; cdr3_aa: CSGVSITSTEAFF
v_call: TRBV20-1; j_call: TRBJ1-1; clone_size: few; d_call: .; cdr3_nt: TGCAGTGCTAGATTGACCCGAGGGGACACTGAAGCTTTCTTT; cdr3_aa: CSARLTRGDTEAFF
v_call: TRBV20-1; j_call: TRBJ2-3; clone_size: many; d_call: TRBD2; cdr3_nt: TGCAGTGCTAGAGGCCCGACTAGCGGGGCGTTTAGCACAGATACGCAGTATTTT; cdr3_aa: CSARGPTSGAFSTDTQYF
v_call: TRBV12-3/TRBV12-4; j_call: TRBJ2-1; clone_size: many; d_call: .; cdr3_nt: TGTGCCAGCAGTCCCCCGCTCACTAGAGGTGAGCAGTTCTTC; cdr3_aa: CASSPPLTRGEQFF
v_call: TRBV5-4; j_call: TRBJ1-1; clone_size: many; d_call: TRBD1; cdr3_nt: TGTGCCAGCAGCTTAAGGGACAGGGGCGAGACTGAAGCTTTCTTT; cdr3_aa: CASSLRDRGETEAFF
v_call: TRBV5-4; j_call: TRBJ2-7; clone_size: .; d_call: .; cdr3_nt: TGTGCCAGCAGACCGGACAGAGTGAGCTCCTACGAGCAGTACTTC; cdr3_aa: CASRPDRVSSYEQYF
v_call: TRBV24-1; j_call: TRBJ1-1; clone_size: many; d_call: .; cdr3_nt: TGTGCCACCAGCGAGGGAAGAAGAGCTTTCTTT; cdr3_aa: CATSEGRRAFF
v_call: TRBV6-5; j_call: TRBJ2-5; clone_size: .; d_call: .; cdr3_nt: TGTGCCAGCAGAATGGGGGGGGCGTTCGCCCAAGAGACCCAGTACTTC; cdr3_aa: CASRMGGAFAQETQYF
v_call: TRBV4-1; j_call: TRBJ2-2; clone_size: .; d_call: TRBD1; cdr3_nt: TGCGCCAGCAGCTATGATCAGACAGGGTTGGGCGGGGAGCTGTTTTTT; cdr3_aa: CASSYDQTGLGGELFF
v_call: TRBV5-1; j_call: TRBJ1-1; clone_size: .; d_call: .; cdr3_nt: TGCGCCAGCAGCTTGGCCGGTGCTAAAGGCACTGAAGCTTTCTTT; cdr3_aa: CASSLAGAKGTEAFF
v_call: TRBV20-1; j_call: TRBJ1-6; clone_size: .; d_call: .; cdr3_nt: TGCAGTGCTAGAAGTGCGGGGCGCGGTTCACCCCTCCACTTT; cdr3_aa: CSARSAGRGSPLHF
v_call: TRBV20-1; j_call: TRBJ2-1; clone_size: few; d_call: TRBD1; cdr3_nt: TGCAGTGCTAGAGCGGACAGGGACAATGAGCAGTTCTTC; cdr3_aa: CSARADRDNEQFF
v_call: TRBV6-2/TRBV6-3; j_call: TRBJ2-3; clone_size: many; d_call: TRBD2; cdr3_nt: TGTGCCAGCAGTACTAGACTAGCGGGGGGGCCTTTCACAGATACGCAGTATTTT; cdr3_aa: CASSTRLAGGPFTDTQYF
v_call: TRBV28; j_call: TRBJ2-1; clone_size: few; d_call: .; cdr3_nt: TGTGCCAGCAGTTTAGCCGGGTTGGAGGGGAAAAATGAGCAGTTCTTC; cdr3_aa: CASSLAGLEGKNEQFF
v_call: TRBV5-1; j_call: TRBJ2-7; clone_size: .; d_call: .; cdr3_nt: TGCGCCAGCAGCGAAGGACGGGACTACGAGCAGTACTTC; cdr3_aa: CASSEGRDYEQYF
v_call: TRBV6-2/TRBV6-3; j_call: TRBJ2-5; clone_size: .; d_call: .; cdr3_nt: TGTGCCAGCAGTTACTCGCTACGGCCGCAAGAGACCCAGTACTTC; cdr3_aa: CASSYSLRPQETQYF
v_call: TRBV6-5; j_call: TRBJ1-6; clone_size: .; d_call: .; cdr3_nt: TGTGCCAGCAGTCCAATTCGAGGTACAGGGTCTAATTCACCCCTCCACTTT; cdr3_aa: CASSPIRGTGSNSPLHF
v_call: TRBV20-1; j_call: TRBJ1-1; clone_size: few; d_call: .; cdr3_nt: TGCAGTGCTAGCCTTAAACTAGGGGACACTGAAGCTTTCTTT; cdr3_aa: CSASLKLGDTEAFF
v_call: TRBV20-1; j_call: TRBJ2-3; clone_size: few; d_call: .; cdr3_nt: TGCAGTGCCCCGATAGCTCATTCGCACACAGATACGCAGTATTTT; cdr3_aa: CSAPIAHSHTDTQYF
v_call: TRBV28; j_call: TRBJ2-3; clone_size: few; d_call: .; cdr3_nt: TGTGCCAGCAGTTCGGACCGGGCCGGAAGGAATTCAGATACGCAGTATTTT; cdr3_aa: CASSSDRAGRNSDTQYF
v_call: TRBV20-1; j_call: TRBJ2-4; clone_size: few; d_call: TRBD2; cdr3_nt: TGCAGTGCTGGCCCTCCGCGGACTAGCGGGGGCAAAAACATTCAGTACTTC; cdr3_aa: CSAGPPRTSGGKNIQYF
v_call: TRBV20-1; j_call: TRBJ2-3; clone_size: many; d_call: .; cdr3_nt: TGCAGTGCTAGGGTAGCGAACACAGATACGCAGTATTTT; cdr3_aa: CSARVANTDTQYF
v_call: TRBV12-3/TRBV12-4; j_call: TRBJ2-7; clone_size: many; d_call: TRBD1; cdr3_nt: TGTGCCAGCAGTGTGACAGGGGTGAACTACGAGCAGTACTTC; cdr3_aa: CASSVTGVNYEQYF
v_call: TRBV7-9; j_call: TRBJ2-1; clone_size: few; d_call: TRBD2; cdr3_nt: TGTGCCAGCAGCTTGCTAGCGGGGGGGAAAGAGCAGTTCTTC; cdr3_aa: CASSLLAGGKEQFF
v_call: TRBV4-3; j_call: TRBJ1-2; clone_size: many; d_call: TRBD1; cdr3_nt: TGCGCCAGCAGCCAAAGCAGGGGGCGCGCCTATGGCTACACCTTC; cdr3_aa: CASSQSRGRAYGYTF
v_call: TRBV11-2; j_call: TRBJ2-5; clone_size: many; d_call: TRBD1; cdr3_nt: TGTGCCAGCAGCTTAGGGCAGGGGGCGGGAGAGACCCAGTACTTC; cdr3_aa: CASSLGQGAGETQYF
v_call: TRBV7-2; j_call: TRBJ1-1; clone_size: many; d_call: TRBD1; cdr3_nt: TGTGCCAGCAGCTTTTCCGGGACAGGAAGCGGGAACACTGAAGCTTTCTTT; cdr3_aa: CASSFSGTGSGNTEAFF
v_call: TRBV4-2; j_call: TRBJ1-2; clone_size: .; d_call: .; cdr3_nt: TGTGCCAGCAGCCAAGATTCGCCGTCTGACTATGGCTACACCTTC; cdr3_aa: CASSQDSPSDYGYTF
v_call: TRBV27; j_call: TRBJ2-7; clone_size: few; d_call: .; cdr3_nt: TGTGCCAGCAGCCTCCCTCAGGGGTCCAGCTCCTACGAGCAGTACTTC; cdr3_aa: CASSLPQGSSSYEQYF
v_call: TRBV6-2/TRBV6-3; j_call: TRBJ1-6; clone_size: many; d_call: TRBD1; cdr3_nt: TGTGCCAGCACCCGACAGGGGAATTCACCCCTCCACTTT; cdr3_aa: CASTRQGNSPLHF
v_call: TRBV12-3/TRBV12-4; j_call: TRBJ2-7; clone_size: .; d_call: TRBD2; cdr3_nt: TGTGCCAGCAGGACCGGGACTAGCTCCTACGAGCAGTACTTC; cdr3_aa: CASRTGTSSYEQYF
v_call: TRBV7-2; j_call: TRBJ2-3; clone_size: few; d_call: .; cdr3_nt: TGTGCCAGCACCTCAGGGGCAGCATACACAGATACGCAGTATTTT; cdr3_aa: CASTSGAAYTDTQYF
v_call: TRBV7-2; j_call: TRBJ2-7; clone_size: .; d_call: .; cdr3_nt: TGTGCCAGCAGCTCCCGGGGGGCAGGGTCCTCCTACGAGCAGTACTTC; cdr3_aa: CASSSRGAGSSYEQYF
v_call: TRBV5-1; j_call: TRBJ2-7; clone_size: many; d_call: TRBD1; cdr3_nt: TGCGCCAGCAGCACCGGGACAGTGTCCTACGAGCAGTACTTC; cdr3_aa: CASSTGTVSYEQYF
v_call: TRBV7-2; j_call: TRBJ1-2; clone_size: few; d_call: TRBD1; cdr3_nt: TGTGCCAGCAGCCCGACCCTCGGGACAGCCTATGGCTACACCTTC; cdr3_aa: CASSPTLGTAYGYTF
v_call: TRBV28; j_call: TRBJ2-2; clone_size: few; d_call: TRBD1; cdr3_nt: TGTGCCAGCAGGTCCTGGACAGGGGCGGGGGAGCTGTTTTTT; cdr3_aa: CASRSWTGAGELFF
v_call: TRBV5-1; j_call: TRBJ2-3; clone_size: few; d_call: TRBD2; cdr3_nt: TGCGCCAGCAGCACGGCCCCCGGGACTAGCGGGACAGATACGCAGTATTTT; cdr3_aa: CASSTAPGTSGTDTQYF
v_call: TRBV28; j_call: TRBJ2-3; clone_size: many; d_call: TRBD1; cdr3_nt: TGTGCCAGCAGCCCGAACTGGACAGGGGGCAACCTGAGCACAGATACGCAGTATTTT; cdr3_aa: CASSPNWTGGNLSTDTQYF
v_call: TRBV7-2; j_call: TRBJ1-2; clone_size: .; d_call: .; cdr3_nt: TGTGCCAGCAGCTTAGACAGGAACCTATATGGCTACACCTTC; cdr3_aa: CASSLDRNLYGYTF
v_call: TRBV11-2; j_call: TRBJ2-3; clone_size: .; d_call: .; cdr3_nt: TGTGCCAGCAGCTCAATTCCGGGGGCGGCTGCAGATACGCAGTATTTT; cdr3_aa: CASSSIPGAAADTQYF
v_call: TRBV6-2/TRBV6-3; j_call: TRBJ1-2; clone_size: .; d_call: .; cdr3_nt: TGTGCCAGCAGTTCTGACCGGGCTTATGGCTACACCTTC; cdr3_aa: CASSSDRAYGYTF
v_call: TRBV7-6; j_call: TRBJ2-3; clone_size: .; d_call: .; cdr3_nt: TGTGCCAGCAGCTTTTTCCAGGGAGCGCAGTATTTT; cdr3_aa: CASSFFQGAQYF
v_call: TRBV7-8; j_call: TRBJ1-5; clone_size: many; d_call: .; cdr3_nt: TGTGCCAGCAGCCTGTACAGGGATGGGGTCAATCAGCCCCAGCATTTT; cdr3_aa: CASSLYRDGVNQPQHF
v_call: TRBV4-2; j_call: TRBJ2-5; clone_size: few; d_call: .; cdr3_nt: TGTGCCAGCAGCCAAGCCACGCTTGGGGACCAGTACTTC; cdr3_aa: CASSQATLGDQYF
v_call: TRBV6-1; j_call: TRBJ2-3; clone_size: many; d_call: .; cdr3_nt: TGTGCCAGCAACCCTAAGCGGTCCACAGATACGCAGTATTTT; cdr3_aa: CASNPKRSTDTQYF
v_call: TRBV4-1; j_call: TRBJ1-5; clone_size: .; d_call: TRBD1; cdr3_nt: TGCGCCAGCAGCCAACCAGACAGGGCGACCCAGCATTTT; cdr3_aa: CASSQPDRATQHF
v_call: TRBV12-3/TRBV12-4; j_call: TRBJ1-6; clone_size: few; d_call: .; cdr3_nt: TGTGCCAGCAGTACGACCGCTTATAATTCACCCCTCCACTTT; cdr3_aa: CASSTTAYNSPLHF
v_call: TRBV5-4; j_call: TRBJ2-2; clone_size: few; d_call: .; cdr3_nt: TGTGCCAGCAGCTTGAGGACAAGACCGGACTTCACCGGGGAGCTGTTTTTT; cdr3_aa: CASSLRTRPDFTGELFF
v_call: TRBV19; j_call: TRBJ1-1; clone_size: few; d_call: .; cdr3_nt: TGTGCCAGTAGTATAGGGCAGGCCATGAACACTGAAGCTTTCTTT; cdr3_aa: CASSIGQAMNTEAFF